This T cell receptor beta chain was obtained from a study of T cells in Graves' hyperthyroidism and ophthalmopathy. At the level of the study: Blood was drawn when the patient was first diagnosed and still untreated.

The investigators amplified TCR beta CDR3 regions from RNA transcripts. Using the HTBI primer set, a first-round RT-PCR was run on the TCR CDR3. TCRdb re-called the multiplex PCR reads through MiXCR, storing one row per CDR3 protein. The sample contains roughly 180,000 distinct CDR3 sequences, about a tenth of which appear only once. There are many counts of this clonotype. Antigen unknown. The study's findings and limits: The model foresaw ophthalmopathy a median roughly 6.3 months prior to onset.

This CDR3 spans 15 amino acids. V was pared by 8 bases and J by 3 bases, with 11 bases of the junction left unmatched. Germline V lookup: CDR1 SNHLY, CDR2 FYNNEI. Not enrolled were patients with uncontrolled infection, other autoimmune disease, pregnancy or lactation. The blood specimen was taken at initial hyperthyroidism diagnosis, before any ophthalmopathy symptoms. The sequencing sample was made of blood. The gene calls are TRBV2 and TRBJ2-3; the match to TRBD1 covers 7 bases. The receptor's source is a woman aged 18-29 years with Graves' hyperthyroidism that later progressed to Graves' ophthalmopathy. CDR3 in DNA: TGTGCCAGCGTAGAGACAGGGCTGGGGACAGATACGCAGTATTTT. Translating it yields CASVETGLGTDTQYF.